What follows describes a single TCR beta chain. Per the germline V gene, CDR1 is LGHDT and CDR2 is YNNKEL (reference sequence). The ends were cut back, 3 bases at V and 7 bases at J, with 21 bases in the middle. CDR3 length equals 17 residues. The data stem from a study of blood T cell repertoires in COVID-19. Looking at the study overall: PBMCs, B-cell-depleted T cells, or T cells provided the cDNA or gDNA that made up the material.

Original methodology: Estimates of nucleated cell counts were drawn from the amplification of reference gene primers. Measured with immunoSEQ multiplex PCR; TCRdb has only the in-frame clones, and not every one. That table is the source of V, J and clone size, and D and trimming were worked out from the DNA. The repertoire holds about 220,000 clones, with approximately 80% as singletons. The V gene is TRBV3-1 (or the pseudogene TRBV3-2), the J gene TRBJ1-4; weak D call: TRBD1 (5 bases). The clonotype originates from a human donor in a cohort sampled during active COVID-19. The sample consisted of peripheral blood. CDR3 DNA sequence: TGTGCCAGCAGCCAGGAGGGGCAGGCCAACTTCGGTGAAAAACTGTTTTTT. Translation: CASSQEGQANFGEKLFF.